This T cell receptor (beta chain) was observed in a study of blood T cell repertoires in COVID-19. Study overall: Some COVID-19 samples were acute and others convalescent; all came from the United States, Italy and Spain. The cDNA or gDNA used as material had been derived from T cells, B-cell-depleted T cells, or PBMCs.

Authors' analysis steps: By means of reference gene primer amplification, nucleated cell counts were estimated. The data were produced by immunoSEQ multiplex PCR, yet TCRdb's version contains in-frame clones alone and is incomplete. The DNA gave D and trimming, while V, J and clone size come from that table. The sample contains a few hundred thousand clones, around 84% of which appear only once. The CDR3 spans 14 residues. The V and J ends lost 4 bases and 5 bases, in that order; junction bases with no gene match: 6. Germline CDR1 LGHDT, CDR2 YNNKEL (reference sequence). The clonotype originates from a woman aged 35 to 49 who had recovered from COVID-19. The specimen was peripheral blood. This chain joins TRBV3-1 (or the pseudogene TRBV3-2) and TRBJ2-5; 8 positions match TRBD1. CDR3 sequence reads: CASSLQGALETQYF. The CDR3 nucleotides read TGTGCCAGCAGCCTTCAGGGGGCTCTTGAGACCCAGTACTTC.